What follows are 20 T cell receptor beta chains derived from one specimen sequenced in a study of T cell responses to AZD1222 COVID-19 vaccine. TCRdb's table, derived via immunoSEQ multiplex PCR, lists solely in-frame clones and lacks some. Found here are about 180,000 clones, around 90% of them singletons; the top ten hold approximately 10%. The specimen was peripheral blood, collected 28 days after the second AZD1222 dose. The receptors were sampled from an adult who received the AZD1222 COVID-19 vaccine.

The rearrangement links TRBV18 to TRBJ1-2; 7 nucleotides line up with TRBD1. The CDR3 covers 17 residues. Germline values: CDR1 KGHSH, CDR2 LQKENI. V lost 2 bases to trimming and J lost 8 bases; unmatched junction nucleotides: 17. The CDR3, as DNA: TGTGCCAGCTCACCATACCGGGACAGCCGACGGGGGGTAGGCTACACCTTC. Translating gives CASSPYRDSRRGVGYTF.

The V and J genes are TRBV19 and TRBJ1-2; a weak D match, TRBD1 (5 bases). CDR1 is LNHDA, CDR2 SQIVND, per germline (reference sequence). Trimming took 7 bases from V and 5 from J, leaving 14 bases between them. This CDR3 is built from 13 residues. CDR3 loop: CASTARGRYGYTF. CDR3 DNA: TGTGCCAGTACCGCTCGGGGGAGATATGGCTACACCTTC.

The genes are TRBV3-1 (or the pseudogene TRBV3-2) and TRBJ2-1; 9 bases align to TRBD2. This CDR3 contains 16 residues. Germline trimming cut 1 base from V and 0 bases from J; bases unmatched to any gene: 1. The germline gives CDR1 LGHDT, CDR2 YNNKEL (reference sequence). The CDR3 region is CASSQVSGSSYNEQFF. Written as DNA, the CDR3 is TGTGCCAGCAGCCAAGTTAGCGGGAGCTCCTACAATGAGCAGTTCTTC.

The chain is built from TRBV9 and TRBJ2-1; 8 bases align to TRBD1. From germline, CDR1 is SGDLS and CDR2 YYNGEE. The CDR3 length is 15 residues. V lost 2 bases and J lost 7; bases outside the gene matches: 8. The CDR3 bases are TGTGCCAGCAGCGTCTTAGGGACAGGAGGTAATGAGCAGTTCTTC. This encodes CASSVLGTGGNEQFF.

This chain joins TRBV6-2 or TRBV6-3 and TRBJ2-7; D perhaps matches TRBD1 (6 bases). V lost 6 bases and J lost 3, with 15 bases in between. CDR1 is MNHEY, CDR2 SVGEGT, per germline. This CDR3 has 14 residues. CDR3 in DNA: TGTGCCAGCAGCCCCCCTGGACAGATCTACGAGCAGTACTTC. It specifies CASSPPGQIYEQYF.

The J gene is TRBJ1-4, the V gene TRBV19, with TRBD1 matching over 9 bases. Germline V gene lookup returns CDR1 LNHDA and CDR2 SQIVND (reference sequence). The V gene end was trimmed by 8 bases and the J gene end by 7 bases; junction bases not matched to a gene: 11. CDR3 length: 15 residues. The CDR3 sequence: CASGKGQGLSEKLFF. CDR3 nucleotides: TGTGCCAGTGGAAAGGGACAGGGCCTAAGTGAAAAACTGTTTTTT.

This chain joins TRBV28 and TRBJ1-2; weak D call: TRBD1 (5 bases). V shed 11 bases and J shed 7 bases, with 26 bases lying between them. Per germline, CDR1 MDHEN and CDR2 SYDVKM. This CDR3 is built from 15 residues. CDR3 amino acids: CASRGPGDSRGGYTF. In nucleotides, the CDR3 is TGTGCCTCACGTGGCCCCGGGGACTCTCGGGGTGGCTACACCTTC.

This chain uses TRBV5-1 with TRBJ2-2, with a weak D call TRBD1 (9 bases). V was pared by 3 bases and J by 7 bases, with 16 bases between. Germline CDR1 and CDR2: SGHRS and YFSETQ. The CDR3 has 15 residues. CDR3 bases: TGCGCCAGCAGCTCCTTAGCGGGACAGGGCGGGGAGCTGTTTTTT. The encoded protein is CASSSLAGQGGELFF.

The chain uses TRBV5-5 and TRBJ2-3; no clear D. V was shortened by 2 bases and J by 2 bases, with 6 bases between the two germline ends. The CDR3 is 13 residues long. The germline gives CDR1 SGHKS, CDR2 YYEKEE (reference sequence). CDR3 loop: CASSFDFTDTQYF. The CDR3, as DNA: TGTGCCAGCAGCTTTGACTTCACAGATACGCAGTATTTT.

V is TRBV11-2 and J is TRBJ1-6; weak D call: TRBD1 (6 bases). V was clipped by 5 bases and J by 6 bases, with 11 bases between them. This CDR3 comprises 14 residues. Germline V gives CDR1 SGHAT, CDR2 FQNNGV. The CDR3 DNA is TGTGCCAGCAGCATACAGGGTCGTAATTCACCCCTCCACTTT. Its translation: CASSIQGRNSPLHF.

The chain recombines TRBV4-3 with TRBJ2-2; 12 bases are a match to TRBD2. The CDR3 consists of 17 residues. V lost 2 bases, J lost 7 bases, and 8 bases stayed unmatched. Germline V gives CDR1 LGHNA, CDR2 YSLEER. In DNA, the CDR3 is TGCGCCAGCAGCCAATTGGGTACTAGCGGGGGGAACGGGGAGCTGTTTTTT. Residues: CASSQLGTSGGNGELFF.

The chain uses TRBV7-9 and TRBJ1-1; 7 nucleotides align to TRBD1. Germline trimming cut 4 bases from V and 11 bases from J; bases unmatched to any gene: 10. The CDR3 is 13 amino acids. In germline, CDR1 is SEHNR, CDR2 FQNEAQ (reference sequence). CDR3 in amino acids: CASSSNDRAGAFF. In DNA, the CDR3 is TGTGCCAGCAGCTCTAACGACAGGGCAGGGGCTTTCTTT.

The chain employs TRBV6-5 and TRBJ1-3; D remains unclear. CDR3 length: 12 residues. Germline assignment: CDR1 MNHEY and CDR2 SVGAGI. The V gene lost 4 bases and the J gene lost 4 bases, with 5 bases spanning the gap. The CDR3 DNA sequence: TGTGCCAGCAGTTCCAAAGGAAACACCATATATTTT. Encoded protein: CASSSKGNTIYF.

CDR3 DNA sequence: TGTGCCAGCAGTTTATTGGGCCCTCAGCCCCAGCATTTT. Its translation: CASSLLGPQPQHF. The rearrangement joins TRBV28 to TRBJ1-5; D remains unclear. With 1 base removed from V and 6 bases from J, the gap between germline ends came to 7 bases. CDR3 length: 13 residues. Germline loops: CDR1 MDHEN, CDR2 SYDVKM.

This clone appeared a single time. The CDR3 bases are TGTGCCAGCAGCTTAAGAGCAGACGATGGCTACACCTTC. It codes for CASSLRADDGYTF. This rearrangement joins TRBV7-2 to TRBJ1-2; the D is unclear. CDR3 length: 13 residues. Germline V lookup: CDR1 SGHTA, CDR2 FQGNSA. V was trimmed by 2 bases and J by 6 bases, leaving 10 bases between them.

The V call is TRBV30, the J call TRBJ1-4, with D tentatively TRBD1 (6 bases). The germline gives CDR1 GTSNPN, CDR2 SVGIG (reference sequence). The CDR3 sequence is 15 residues long. The V gene lost 2 bases and the J gene lost 6 bases, with 16 bases spanning the gap. CDR3 sequence reads: CAWSNTQDSDEKLFF. As DNA, the CDR3 is TGTGCCTGGAGTAATACACAGGACAGCGATGAAAAACTGTTTTTT.

The chain links TRBV2 to TRBJ2-7; D is unresolved. The CDR3 contains 11 residues. Germline V gene data show CDR1 as SNHLY and CDR2 as FYNNEI. V was shortened by 2 bases and J by 3 bases, with 2 bases between the two germline ends. The CDR3 bases are TGTGCCAGCAGTGAACTCTACGAGCAGTACTTC. It specifies CASSELYEQYF.

The genes are TRBV5-1 and TRBJ2-7; TRBD2 matches 8 bases. Trimming at V came to 4 bases and at J to 4 bases, leaving 10 bases not matched to a gene. Germline-derived CDR1 and CDR2 are SGHRS and YFSETQ. The CDR3 is 15 amino acids. CDR3 coding DNA: TGCGCCAGCAGCCCGGGACTAGTAGCGGGGTACGAGCAGTACTTC. Translating it yields CASSPGLVAGYEQYF.

V is TRBV3-1 (or the pseudogene TRBV3-2) and J is TRBJ1-1; a weak D match, TRBD1 (6 bases). Per germline, CDR1 LGHDT and CDR2 YNNKEL (reference sequence). The CDR3 is 16 residues long. V was pared by 0 bases and J by 2 bases, with 13 bases between. This CDR3 reads CASSQDLGQPNTEAFF. The CDR3 nucleotides read TGTGCCAGCAGCCAAGATCTCGGACAGCCTAACACTGAAGCTTTCTTT.

The chain couples TRBV7-2 to TRBJ2-7, with D unclear. Looked up from germline, CDR1 is SGHTA and CDR2 is FQGNSA. Trimming removed 3 bases from V and 7 bases from J, with 13 bases in between. CDR3 length equals 13 residues. DNA of the CDR3: TGTGCCAGCAGCTTTGGACCAAACTATGAGCAGTACTTC. Translated: CASSFGPNYEQYF. The full variable domain, its missing parts supplied by reference TRBV7-2 and TRBJ2-7, is GAGVSQSPSNKVTEKGKDVELRCDPISGHTALYWYRQSLGQGLEFLIYFQGNSAPDKSGLPSDRFSAERTGGSVSTLTIQRTQQEDSAVYLCASSFGPNYEQYFGPGTRLTVT.